The rows below give T cell receptor beta chains drawn from one sample of a study of blood T cell repertoires in COVID-19. The table came from immunoSEQ multiplex PCR; TCRdb's copy has only in-frame clones and leaves some out. The sample includes around 330,000 clones, approximately 89% of them seen just once. The source material was PBMCs or T cells enriched from blood (not recorded which). The origin of the receptors is a middle-aged woman who had recovered from COVID-19. CDR3s include the opening cysteine and the closing phenylalanine or tryptophan. A D gene is named only where the DNA matches it firmly. Rows may omit the clone size; those that give it use once, few, many or a size class.

v_gene	j_gene	abundance	d_gene	CDR3aa	CDR3nt
TRBV12-3/TRBV12-4	TRBJ2-3	NA	NA	CASSLTDTQYF	TGTGCCAGCAGTCTCACAGATACGCAGTATTTT
TRBV3-1/TRBV3-2	TRBJ2-7	NA	NA	CASSQDLTCSYEQYF	TGTGCCAGCAGCCAAGATTTGACATGCTCCTACGAGCAGTACTTC
TRBV9	TRBJ1-2	NA	NA	CASSVGGDYGYTF	TGTGCCAGCAGCGTAGGGGGGGACTATGGCTACACCTTC
TRBV11-3	TRBJ2-4	NA	TRBD2	CASSPSGSNIQYF	TGTGCCAGCTCACCGAGCGGGAGTAACATTCAGTACTTC
TRBV9	TRBJ1-1	NA	TRBD1	CASGTAHMNTEAFF	TGTGCCAGCGGGACAGCCCATATGAACACTGAAGCTTTCTTT
TRBV30	TRBJ2-3	NA	NA	CAFQVGDRTPSTDTQYF	TGTGCCTTTCAAGTAGGAGACAGAACTCCTAGCACAGATACGCAGTATTTT
TRBV11-2	TRBJ2-3	NA	TRBD2	CASSRSGTSSPREYF	TGTGCCAGCAGCCGATCCGGGACTAGCTCACCGCGGGAGTATTTT
TRBV5-8	TRBJ1-5	NA	TRBD1	CASSLSGQDNQPQHF	TGTGCCAGCAGCCTTTCGGGACAGGATAATCAGCCCCAGCATTTT
TRBV6-5	TRBJ2-7	NA	TRBD1	CASSYLDRGTEEQYF	TGTGCCAGCAGTTACCTGGACAGGGGGACGGAAGAGCAGTACTTC
TRBV5-4	TRBJ1-6	NA	NA	CASSLGQRPGSPLHF	TGTGCCAGCAGCTTAGGACAGCGGCCCGGTTCACCCCTCCACTTT
TRBV5-6	TRBJ2-7	NA	NA	CASSLRGTYEQYF	TGTGCCAGCAGCTTGCGGGGTACCTACGAGCAGTACTTC
TRBV9	TRBJ2-3	once	TRBD2	CASSATPGTSGGAGTDTQYF	TGTGCCAGCAGCGCAACCCCCGGGACTAGCGGGGGGGCCGGAACAGATACGCAGTATTTT
TRBV7-9	TRBJ2-7	NA	TRBD2	CASSLPTSGGSYEQYF	TGTGCCAGCAGCTTACCTACTAGCGGGGGTTCCTACGAGCAGTACTTC
TRBV9	TRBJ2-1	NA	TRBD2	CASSELAGGPSEQFF	TGTGCCAGCAGCGAACTAGCGGGAGGGCCTTCAGAGCAGTTCTTC
TRBV4-1	TRBJ2-3	NA	NA	CASSQEDSPTDTQYF	TGCGCCAGCAGCCAAGAGGACAGTCCGACAGATACGCAGTATTTT
TRBV19	TRBJ2-3	NA	NA	CASQQGPTDTQYF	TGTGCCAGTCAACAGGGACCCACAGATACGCAGTATTTT
TRBV11-2	TRBJ2-5	NA	TRBD2	CASSLRGGTSGEETQYF	TGTGCCAGCAGCCTCCGTGGCGGGACTAGCGGGGAAGAGACCCAGTACTTC
TRBV24-1	TRBJ2-7	NA	NA	CATSDSRQAGEQYF	TGTGCCACCAGTGATTCAAGGCAGGCGGGGGAGCAGTACTTC
TRBV6-1	TRBJ2-7	NA	TRBD1	CASSEAPLDRVSYEQYF	TGTGCCAGCAGTGAAGCCCCCTTGGACAGGGTCTCCTACGAGCAGTACTTC
TRBV18	TRBJ2-3	once	TRBD2	CASSPSRGGARDTQYF	TGTGCCAGCTCACCGTCCCGCGGGGGGGCCAGGGATACGCAGTATTTT
TRBV28	TRBJ2-1	NA	TRBD1	CASSLAGGAHEQFF	TGTGCCAGCAGTTTGGCAGGGGGCGCCCATGAGCAGTTCTTC
TRBV20-1	TRBJ2-7	NA	NA	CSARRNSEQYF	TGCAGTGCTAGGCGGAATTCCGAGCAGTACTTC
TRBV5-4	TRBJ2-2	NA	TRBD2	CASSSGLAATGELFF	TGTGCCAGCAGCTCCGGACTAGCGGCCACCGGGGAGCTGTTTTTT
TRBV5-1	TRBJ2-5	NA	NA	CASRFKETQYF	TGCGCCAGCAGGTTTAAAGAGACCCAGTACTTC
TRBV7-2	TRBJ2-2	NA	NA	CASSLLTFTLTGELFF	TGTGCCAGCAGCCTACTGACTTTTACACTCACCGGGGAGCTGTTTTTT
TRBV18	TRBJ2-7	NA	NA	CASSHSTEYEQYF	TGTGCCAGCTCACACTCGACAGAGTACGAGCAGTACTTC
TRBV9	TRBJ1-1	NA	TRBD1	CASSVTPNPGQYTEAFF	TGTGCCAGCAGCGTAACCCCGAACCCGGGACAGTACACTGAAGCTTTCTTT
TRBV6-5	TRBJ1-1	NA	NA	CASTFIVGEDTEAFF	TGTGCCAGCACCTTTATCGTGGGTGAGGACACTGAAGCTTTCTTT